Sequencing of this TCR beta chain was carried out in a study of OX40 agonist ivuxolimab in advanced cancers. Assay: immunoSEQ multiplex PCR; the TCRdb copy retains only in-frame clones and omits some. The data contain around 94,000 clones, roughly 90% of them singletons. Germline V CDR1 and CDR2: SNHLY, FYNNEI. The CDR3 consists of 12 residues. The J segment lost 5 bases and the V segment lost 8 bases, leaving 0 bases of the junction unmatched. The rearrangement joins TRBV2 to TRBJ2-7, with 13 bases identical to TRBD2. The starting material was CD4+ or CD8+ T cells sorted from blood, obtained in a trial of the OX40 agonist ivuxolimab. The receptor's source is an adult with an advanced solid tumor such as melanoma, head and neck, liver or kidney cancer. CDR3 nucleotide sequence: TGTGCCAGCGGGACTAGCGGGGACGAGCAGTACTTC. Its translation: CASGTSGDEQYF.